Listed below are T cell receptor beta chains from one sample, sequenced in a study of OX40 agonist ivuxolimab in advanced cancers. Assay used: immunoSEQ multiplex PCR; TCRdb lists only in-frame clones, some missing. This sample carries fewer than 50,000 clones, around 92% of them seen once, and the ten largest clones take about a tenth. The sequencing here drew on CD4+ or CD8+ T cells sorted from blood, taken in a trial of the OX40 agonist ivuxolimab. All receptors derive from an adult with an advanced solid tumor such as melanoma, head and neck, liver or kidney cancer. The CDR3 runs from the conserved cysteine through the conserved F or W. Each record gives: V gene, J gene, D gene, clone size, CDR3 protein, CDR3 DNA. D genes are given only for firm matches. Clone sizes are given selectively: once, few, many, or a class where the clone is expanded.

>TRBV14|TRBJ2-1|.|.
CASSQGPYNEQFF
TGTGCCAGCAGCCAGGGGCCTTACAATGAGCAGTTCTTC
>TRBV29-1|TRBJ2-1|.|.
CSVGASGVREQFF
TGCAGCGTTGGAGCTTCGGGTGTTCGTGAGCAGTTCTTC
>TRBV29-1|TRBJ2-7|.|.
CSVELADTYEQYF
TGCAGCGTTGAGTTAGCGGACACCTACGAGCAGTACTTC
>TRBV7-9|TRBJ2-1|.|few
CASSSTSGNEQFF
TGTGCCAGCAGCTCAACCTCCGGCAATGAGCAGTTCTTC
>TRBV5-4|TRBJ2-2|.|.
CASSSRAALHTGELFF
TGTGCCAGCAGCTCGAGGGCGGCACTCCACACCGGGGAGCTGTTTTTT
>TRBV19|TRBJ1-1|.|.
CASSPWEGLNTEAFF
TGTGCCAGTAGTCCCTGGGAGGGACTGAACACTGAAGCTTTCTTT
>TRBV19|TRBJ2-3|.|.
CATSEFGDTQYF
TGTGCCACCAGCGAGTTCGGGGATACGCAGTATTTT
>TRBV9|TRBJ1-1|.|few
CASSVGTGSHTEAFF
TGTGCCAGCAGCGTAGGGACCGGGAGCCACACTGAAGCTTTCTTT
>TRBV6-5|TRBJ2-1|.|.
CASSLGKSEQFF
TGTGCCAGCAGTTTGGGAAAGAGTGAGCAGTTCTTC
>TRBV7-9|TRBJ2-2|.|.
CASSFLGELFF
TGTGCCAGCAGCTTCCTCGGGGAGCTGTTTTTT
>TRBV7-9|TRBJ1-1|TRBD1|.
CASSRQGDAEAFF
TGTGCCAGCAGCCGACAGGGAGACGCTGAAGCTTTCTTT
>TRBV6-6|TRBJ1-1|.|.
CASSYSTLTDTEAFF
TGTGCCAGCAGTTACTCGACCCTGACCGACACTGAAGCTTTCTTT
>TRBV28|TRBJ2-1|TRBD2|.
CASSPPGVAGLEQFF
TGTGCCAGCAGCCCTCCGGGGGTAGCGGGGTTGGAGCAGTTCTTC
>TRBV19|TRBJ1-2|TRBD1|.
CASGTGEYGYTF
TGTGCCAGTGGGACAGGGGAATATGGCTACACCTTC
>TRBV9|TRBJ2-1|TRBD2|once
CASSATSGAGAGEQFF
TGTGCCAGCAGCGCGACTAGCGGGGCCGGGGCGGGTGAGCAGTTCTTC
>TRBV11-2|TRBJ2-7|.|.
CASSLAQMSDEQYF
TGTGCCAGCAGCTTAGCCCAGATGTCAGACGAGCAGTACTTC
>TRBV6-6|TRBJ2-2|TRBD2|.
CASSYSLAGVPGELFF
TGTGCCAGCAGTTACTCTCTAGCGGGAGTACCCGGGGAGCTGTTTTTT
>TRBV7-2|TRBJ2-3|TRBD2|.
CASSVSGSGTDTQYF
TGTGCCAGCAGCGTTAGCGGGAGTGGCACAGATACGCAGTATTTT
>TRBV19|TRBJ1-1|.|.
CASRVVGRTEAFF
TGTGCCAGTAGAGTTGTAGGGCGGACTGAAGCTTTCTTT
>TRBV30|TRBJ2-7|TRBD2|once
CAWRSGGSYEQYF
TGTGCCTGGAGATCGGGGGGTTCCTACGAGCAGTACTTC
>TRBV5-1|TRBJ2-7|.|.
CASSFIGVDPYYEQYF
TGCGCCAGCAGCTTCATCGGAGTGGACCCCTACTACGAGCAGTACTTC
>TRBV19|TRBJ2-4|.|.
CASSRIRLVAKNIQYF
TGTGCCAGTAGTCGGATACGACTAGTAGCCAAAAACATTCAGTACTTC
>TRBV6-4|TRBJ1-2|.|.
CASSKVDRSYGYTF
TGTGCCAGCAGTAAAGTTGACAGGAGCTATGGCTACACCTTC
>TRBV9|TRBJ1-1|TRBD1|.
CASGRGRETEAFF
TGTGCCAGCGGTAGGGGGCGCGAAACTGAAGCTTTCTTT
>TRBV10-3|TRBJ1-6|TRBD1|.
CAIGGLQGSRNSPLHF
TGTGCCATCGGGGGGCTACAGGGGTCGAGGAATTCACCCCTCCACTTT
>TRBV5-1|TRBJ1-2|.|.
CASSSGGSGYTF
TGCGCCAGCAGCTCTGGAGGCAGCGGCTACACCTTC
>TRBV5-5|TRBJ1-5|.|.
CASSLLGRGQPQHF
TGTGCCAGCAGCTTGTTAGGCAGGGGACAGCCCCAGCATTTT
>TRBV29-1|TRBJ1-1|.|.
CSVAATEAFF
TGCAGCGTTGCGGCGACAGAAGCTTTCTTT
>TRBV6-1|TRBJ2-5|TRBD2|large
CASSELAGGPETQYF
TGTGCCAGCAGTGAACTAGCGGGAGGGCCAGAGACCCAGTACTTC
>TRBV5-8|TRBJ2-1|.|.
CASSLERYNEQFF
TGTGCCAGCAGCTTGGAAAGGTACAATGAGCAGTTCTTC
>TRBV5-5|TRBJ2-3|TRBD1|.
CASIAGTEDTQYF
TGTGCCAGCATCGCCGGGACAGAAGATACGCAGTATTTT
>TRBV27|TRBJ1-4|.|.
CASSLTGSNEKLFF
TGTGCCAGCAGTTTAACAGGGAGTAATGAAAAACTGTTTTTT
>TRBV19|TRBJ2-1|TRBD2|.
CASSGRLADQQFF
TGTGCCAGTAGTGGTAGACTAGCGGATCAGCAGTTCTTC
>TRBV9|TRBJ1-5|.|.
CASSVDLGQPQHF
TGTGCCAGCAGCGTAGACTTGGGACAGCCCCAGCATTTT
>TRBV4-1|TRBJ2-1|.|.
CASRGPGNEQFF
TGCGCCAGCAGAGGGCCAGGCAATGAGCAGTTCTTC
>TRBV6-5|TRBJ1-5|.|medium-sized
CASSESLGSQPQHF
TGTGCCAGCAGTGAATCTTTAGGGAGCCAGCCCCAGCATTTT
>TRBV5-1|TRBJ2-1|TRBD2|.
CASSLEASGSSYNEQFF
TGCGCCAGCAGCTTGGAGGCTAGCGGGAGTTCGTACAATGAGCAGTTCTTC
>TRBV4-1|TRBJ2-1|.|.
CASSQTGSSYNEQFF
TGCGCCAGCAGCCAAACAGGGAGCTCCTACAATGAGCAGTTCTTC
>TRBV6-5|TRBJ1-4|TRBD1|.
CASSWGRTGTEKLFF
TGTGCCAGCAGTTGGGGGAGGACAGGGACCGAAAAACTGTTTTTT
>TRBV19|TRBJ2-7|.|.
CASSVRGDEQYF
TGTGCCAGTAGTGTTAGGGGCGACGAGCAGTACTTC
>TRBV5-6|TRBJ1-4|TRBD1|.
CASSMDRGLEKLFF
TGTGCCAGCAGCATGGACAGGGGGCTTGAAAAACTGTTTTTT
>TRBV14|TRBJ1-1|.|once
CASSQDVGIVGTEAFF
TGTGCCAGCAGCCAAGATGTCGGAATTGTGGGCACTGAAGCTTTCTTT
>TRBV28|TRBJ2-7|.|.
CASSGAYEQYF
TGTGCCAGCAGTGGGGCCTACGAGCAGTACTTC
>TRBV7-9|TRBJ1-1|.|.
CASSFPLGQPMNTEAFF
TGTGCCAGCAGCTTTCCCCTAGGACAGCCGATGAACACTGAAGCTTTCTTT
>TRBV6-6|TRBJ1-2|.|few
CASSPTANYGYTF
TGTGCCAGCAGTCCGACAGCCAACTATGGCTACACCTTC
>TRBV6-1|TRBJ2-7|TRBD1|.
CASSPGQVYEQYF
TGTGCCAGCAGCCCGGGACAGGTCTACGAGCAGTACTTC
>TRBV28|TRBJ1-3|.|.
CASSPGQHVGNTIYF
TGTGCCAGCAGTCCCGGCCAGCATGTTGGAAACACCATATATTTT
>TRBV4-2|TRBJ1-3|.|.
CASSHDRTDSGNTIYF
TGTGCCAGCAGCCATGATAGGACAGACTCTGGAAACACCATATATTTT